This T cell receptor (beta chain) was documented in a study of blood T cell repertoires in COVID-19. The overall study: Donors in the United States, Italy and Spain gave samples during acute or convalescent COVID-19. In each case, the material was cDNA or gDNA derived from T cells, B-cell-depleted T cells, or PBMCs.

In the study's own analysis: Estimates of nucleated cell counts were drawn from the amplification of reference gene primers. Assay: immunoSEQ multiplex PCR; the TCRdb copy retains only in-frame clones and omits some. V and J calls and clone size follow that table, whereas D and trimming were derived from the DNA. The repertoire consists of some 220,000 clones, with over 80% occurring once and the leading ten covering 6% to 7%. Germline V lookup: CDR1 MDHEN, CDR2 SYDVKM. The CDR3 sequence is 13 residues long. V was clipped by 7 bases and J by 8 bases, with 12 bases between them. The gene calls are TRBV28 and TRBJ1-6; no reliable D call. The TCR was taken from a woman aged 55-70 years with active or convalescent COVID-19. Sequencing was done on a sample of peripheral blood. The CDR3 nucleotides are TGTGCCAGCAAGGATCTAGTAGATTCACCCCTCCACTTT. This sequence encodes CASKDLVDSPLHF.